Listed below are T cell receptor beta chains from one sample, sequenced in a study of blood T cell repertoires in COVID-19. Assay used: immunoSEQ multiplex PCR; TCRdb lists only in-frame clones, some missing. The sample has 350,000 to 450,000 clones; 89% are singletons. The source material was PBMCs or T cells enriched from blood (not recorded which). The receptors stem from a woman aged 25-40 years who had recovered from COVID-19. CDR3s include the opening cysteine and the closing phenylalanine or tryptophan. Each record gives: J gene, V gene, D gene, CDR3 DNA, CDR3 protein. A D gene is named only where the DNA matches it firmly.

J gene: TRBJ2-2; V gene: TRBV7-3; D gene: NA; CDR3 DNA: TGTGCCAGCAGCTTAATCTCCCCGACCGGGGAGCTGTTTTTT; CDR3 protein: CASSLISPTGELFF
J gene: TRBJ1-1; V gene: TRBV7-6; D gene: NA; CDR3 DNA: TGTGCCAGCAGCTTAGGCCGGGAAGATGAAGCTTTCTTT; CDR3 protein: CASSLGREDEAFF
J gene: TRBJ2-3; V gene: TRBV19; D gene: NA; CDR3 DNA: TGTGCCAGTAGTATTGGCTCCTCCACAGATACGCAGTATTTT; CDR3 protein: CASSIGSSTDTQYF
J gene: TRBJ1-4; V gene: TRBV19; D gene: TRBD1; CDR3 DNA: TGTGCCAGTGCGGACCCGGGACAGCTTTCAACTAATGAAAAACTGTTTTTT; CDR3 protein: CASADPGQLSTNEKLFF
J gene: TRBJ2-7; V gene: TRBV7-2; D gene: TRBD1; CDR3 DNA: TGTGCCAGCAGCTTAGGGACAGGAACCTACGAGCAGTACTTC; CDR3 protein: CASSLGTGTYEQYF
J gene: TRBJ2-7; V gene: TRBV5-1; D gene: TRBD1; CDR3 DNA: TGCGCCAGCAGCTTAGGACAGGGAAGGTACGAGCAGTACTTC; CDR3 protein: CASSLGQGRYEQYF
J gene: TRBJ2-1; V gene: TRBV28; D gene: TRBD1; CDR3 DNA: TGTGCCAGCAGTTTACCATACTCCTCGGGACAGGGCTCCTACAATGAGCAGTTCTTC; CDR3 protein: CASSLPYSSGQGSYNEQFF
J gene: TRBJ2-7; V gene: TRBV19; D gene: NA; CDR3 DNA: TGTGCCAGTAGTAAGGGGAACGCCTACGAGCAGTACTTC; CDR3 protein: CASSKGNAYEQYF
J gene: TRBJ1-6; V gene: TRBV6-5; D gene: NA; CDR3 DNA: TGTGCCAGCAGACAGGGTCACGCCTATAATTCACCCCTCCACTTT; CDR3 protein: CASRQGHAYNSPLHF
J gene: TRBJ1-1; V gene: TRBV5-1; D gene: NA; CDR3 DNA: TGCGCCAGTCAGGGAAACACTGAAGCTTTCTTT; CDR3 protein: CASQGNTEAFF